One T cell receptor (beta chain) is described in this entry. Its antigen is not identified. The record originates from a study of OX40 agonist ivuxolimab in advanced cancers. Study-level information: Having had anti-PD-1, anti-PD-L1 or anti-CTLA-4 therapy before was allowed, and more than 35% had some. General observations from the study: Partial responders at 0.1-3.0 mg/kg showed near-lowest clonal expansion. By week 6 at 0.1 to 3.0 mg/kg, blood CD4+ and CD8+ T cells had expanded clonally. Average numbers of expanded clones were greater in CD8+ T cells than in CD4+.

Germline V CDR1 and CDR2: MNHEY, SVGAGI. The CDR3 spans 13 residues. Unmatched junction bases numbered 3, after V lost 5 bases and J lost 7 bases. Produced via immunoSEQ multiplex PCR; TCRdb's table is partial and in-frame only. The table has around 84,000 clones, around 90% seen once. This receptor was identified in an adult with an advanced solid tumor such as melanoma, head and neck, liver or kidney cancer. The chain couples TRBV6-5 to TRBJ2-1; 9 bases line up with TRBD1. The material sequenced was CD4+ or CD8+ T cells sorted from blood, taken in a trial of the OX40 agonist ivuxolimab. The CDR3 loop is CASSGTGMNEQFF. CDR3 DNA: TGTGCCAGCAGTGGGACAGGGATGAATGAGCAGTTCTTC.